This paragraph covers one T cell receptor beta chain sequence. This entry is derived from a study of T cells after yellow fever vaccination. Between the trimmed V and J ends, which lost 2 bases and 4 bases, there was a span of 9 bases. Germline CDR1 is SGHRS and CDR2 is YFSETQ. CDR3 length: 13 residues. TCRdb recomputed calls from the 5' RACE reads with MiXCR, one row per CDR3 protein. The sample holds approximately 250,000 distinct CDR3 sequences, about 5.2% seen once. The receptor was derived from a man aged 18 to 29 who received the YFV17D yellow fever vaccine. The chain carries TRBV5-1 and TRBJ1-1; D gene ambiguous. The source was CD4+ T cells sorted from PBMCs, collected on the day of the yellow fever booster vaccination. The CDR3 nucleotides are TGCGCCAGCAGCTTCGCGGTACCCACTGAAGCTTTCTTT. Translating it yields CASSFAVPTEAFF.